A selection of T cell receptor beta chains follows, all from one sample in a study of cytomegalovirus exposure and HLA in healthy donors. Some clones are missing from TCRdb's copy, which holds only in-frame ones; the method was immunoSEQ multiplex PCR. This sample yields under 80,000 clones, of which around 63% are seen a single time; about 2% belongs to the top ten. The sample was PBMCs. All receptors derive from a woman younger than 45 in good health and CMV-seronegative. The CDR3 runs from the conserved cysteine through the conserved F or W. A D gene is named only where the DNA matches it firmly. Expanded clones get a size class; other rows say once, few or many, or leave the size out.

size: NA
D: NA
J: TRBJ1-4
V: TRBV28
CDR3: CASSTTRRATSNEKLFF
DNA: TGTGCCAGCAGTACCACGAGAAGAGCAACTTCTAATGAAAAACTGTTTTTT

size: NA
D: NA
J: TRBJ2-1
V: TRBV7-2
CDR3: CASSWRRRGDNEQFF
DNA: TGTGCCAGCAGCTGGAGGCGCAGGGGAGATAATGAGCAGTTCTTC

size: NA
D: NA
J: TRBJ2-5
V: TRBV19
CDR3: CASSINSYETQYF
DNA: TGTGCCAGTAGTATTAACTCCTATGAGACCCAGTACTTC

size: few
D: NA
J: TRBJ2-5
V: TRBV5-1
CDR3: CASSLGSTGSGETQYF
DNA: TGCGCCAGCAGCTTGGGGAGCACAGGGAGCGGTGAGACCCAGTACTTC

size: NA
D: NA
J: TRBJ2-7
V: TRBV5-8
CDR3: CASSLYLTRGSYEQYF
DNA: TGTGCCAGCAGCCTCTACCTAACCCGGGGGTCCTACGAGCAGTACTTC

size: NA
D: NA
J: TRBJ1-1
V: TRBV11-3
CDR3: CASSLNSRNTEAFF
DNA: TGTGCCAGCAGCTTAAACAGCCGTAACACTGAAGCTTTCTTT

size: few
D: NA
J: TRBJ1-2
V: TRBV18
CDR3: CASSPLLGEADNYGYTF
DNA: TGTGCCAGCTCACCACTTTTAGGGGAGGCCGACAACTATGGCTACACCTTC

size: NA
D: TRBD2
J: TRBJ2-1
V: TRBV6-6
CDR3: CASRRGVSSYNEQFF
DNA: TGTGCCAGCCGCCGGGGGGTAAGCTCCTACAATGAGCAGTTCTTC

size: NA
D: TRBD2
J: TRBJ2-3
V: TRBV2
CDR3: CASSLRGDTDTQYF
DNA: TGTGCCAGCAGCCTGCGGGGGGACACAGATACGCAGTATTTT

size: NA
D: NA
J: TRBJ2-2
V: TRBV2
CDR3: CASSVEGGNTGELFF
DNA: TGTGCCAGCAGTGTGGAGGGTGGGAACACCGGGGAGCTGTTTTTT

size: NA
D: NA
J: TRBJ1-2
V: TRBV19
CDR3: CASSMAGSYGYTF
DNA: TGTGCCAGTAGTATGGCGGGGTCCTATGGCTACACCTTC

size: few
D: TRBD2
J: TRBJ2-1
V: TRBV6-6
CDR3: CASSYVSGGAHEQFF
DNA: TGTGCCAGCAGTTACGTAAGCGGGGGGGCCCATGAGCAGTTCTTC

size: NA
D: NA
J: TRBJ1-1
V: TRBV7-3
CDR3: CASSLLGGTEAFF
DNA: TGTGCCAGCAGCTTACTTGGAGGGACTGAAGCTTTCTTT

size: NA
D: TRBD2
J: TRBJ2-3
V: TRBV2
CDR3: CASTHGSSGRPDTQYF
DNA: TGTGCCAGCACCCATGGGTCTAGCGGCCGCCCAGATACGCAGTATTTT

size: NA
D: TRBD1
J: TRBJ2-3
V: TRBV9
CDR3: CASSKGASLRDTQYF
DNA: TGTGCCAGCAGCAAGGGGGCTAGCCTGAGAGATACGCAGTATTTT

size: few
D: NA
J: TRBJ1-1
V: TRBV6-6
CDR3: CASSFGTTWAFF
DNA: TGTGCCAGCAGTTTCGGGACTACTTGGGCTTTCTTT

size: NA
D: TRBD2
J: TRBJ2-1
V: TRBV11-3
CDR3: CASSLVGLAGPNNEQFF
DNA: TGTGCCAGCAGCCTTGTTGGACTAGCGGGACCGAACAATGAGCAGTTCTTC